Listed below are T cell receptor beta chains from one sample, sequenced in a study of blood T cell repertoires in COVID-19. Assay used: immunoSEQ multiplex PCR; TCRdb lists only in-frame clones, some missing. The sample shows around 270,000 clones, 70% to 90% of them seen only once. Source material: PBMCs or T cells enriched from blood (not recorded which). The origin of the receptors is a woman aged 25 to 45 who had recovered from COVID-19. Each CDR3 is given with its conserved first and last residue. The D gene is left open where the match is weak. Size tells how often a clone was seen (once, few, many) or the class of an expanded clone, and some rows leave it out.

v_gene,d_gene,j_gene,abundance,CDR3aa,CDR3nt
TRBV2,.,TRBJ2-3,.,CASSPDSRDTQYF,TGTGCCAGCAGTCCGGACAGCCGAGATACGCAGTATTTT
TRBV7-8,TRBD1,TRBJ1-4,.,CASSPRTGPKVEKLFF,TGTGCCAGCAGCCCTAGGACAGGTCCCAAGGTGGAAAAACTGTTTTTT
TRBV11-2,.,TRBJ1-1,.,CASSPGVGTNTEAFF,TGTGCCAGCAGCCCAGGGGTGGGAACTAACACTGAAGCTTTCTTT
TRBV5-6,.,TRBJ1-5,few,CASSFRQLSNQPQHF,TGTGCCAGCAGCTTCCGACAGCTTAGCAATCAGCCCCAGCATTTT
TRBV7-9,.,TRBJ2-7,.,CASSLVAWGTTYEQYF,TGTGCCAGCAGCTTAGTTGCTTGGGGGACAACCTACGAGCAGTACTTC
TRBV2,.,TRBJ1-2,.,CASMGQAYGYTF,TGTGCCAGCATGGGGCAGGCCTATGGCTACACCTTC
TRBV19,.,TRBJ2-1,.,CASSIDHGRGNREFF,TGTGCCAGTAGTATAGATCACGGACGGGGGAACCGGGAGTTCTTC
TRBV9,TRBD2,TRBJ2-5,.,CASSSLSGGGGETQYF,TGTGCCAGCAGCTCGCTCAGCGGGGGAGGAGGGGAGACCCAGTACTTC
TRBV19,TRBD1,TRBJ1-3,.,CASSGTGGISGNTIYF,TGTGCCAGTAGTGGCACAGGGGGGATCTCTGGAAACACCATATATTTT
TRBV7-6,TRBD1,TRBJ2-5,.,CASSLEDRGRETQYF,TGTGCCAGCAGCTTAGAGGACAGGGGGCGAGAGACCCAGTACTTC
TRBV5-1,TRBD1,TRBJ2-7,.,CASSSVTGVNEQYF,TGCGCCAGCAGCAGCGTTACAGGGGTCAACGAGCAGTACTTC
TRBV3-1/TRBV3-2,.,TRBJ2-7,.,CASSQARGVMYEQYF,TGTGCCAGCAGCCAAGCCAGGGGAGTTATGTACGAGCAGTACTTC
TRBV24-1,.,TRBJ2-7,.,CATSDSSGYEQYF,TGTGCCACCAGTGATTCCTCCGGCTACGAGCAGTACTTC
TRBV5-1,.,TRBJ2-5,once,CASSLAPGETQYF,TGCGCCAGCAGCTTGGCCCCAGGGGAGACCCAGTACTTC
TRBV5-4,.,TRBJ2-2,.,CASRGGANTGELFF,TGTGCCAGCAGAGGGGGGGCCAACACCGGGGAGCTGTTTTTT
TRBV19,TRBD1,TRBJ2-1,.,CATKTGTGDYNEQFF,TGTGCCACTAAAACCGGGACAGGCGACTACAATGAGCAGTTCTTC
TRBV7-2,.,TRBJ2-7,many,CASSFQTAIYEQYF,TGTGCCAGCAGTTTCCAGACAGCGATTTACGAGCAGTACTTC
TRBV5-6,.,TRBJ2-3,.,CASSLGGFTDTQYF,TGTGCCAGCAGCTTAGGCGGGTTCACAGATACGCAGTATTTT
TRBV28,TRBD1,TRBJ1-6,.,CASSSPRTTGKPLHF,TGTGCCAGCAGTTCGCCTAGAACGACAGGGAAACCCCTCCACTTT
TRBV3-1/TRBV3-2,TRBD1,TRBJ1-4,.,CASRLQGVNEKLFF,TGTGCCAGCAGGCTACAGGGGGTAAATGAAAAACTGTTTTTT
TRBV6-5,.,TRBJ1-2,.,CASSKRGGYGYTF,TGTGCCAGCAGTAAGAGGGGGGGATATGGCTACACCTTC
TRBV18,.,TRBJ1-2,.,CASSPVGEGYGYTF,TGTGCCAGCTCCCCCGTAGGGGAGGGCTATGGCTACACCTTC
TRBV5-1,TRBD1,TRBJ2-3,.,CASSWMGQGTDTQYF,TGCGCCAGCAGCTGGATGGGACAGGGGACAGATACGCAGTATTTT
TRBV27,.,TRBJ1-1,once,CASSLRGGMNTEAFF,TGTGCCAGCAGTTTACGAGGGGGAATGAACACTGAAGCTTTCTTT
TRBV7-9,.,TRBJ1-2,.,CASSSSGGGYGYTF,TGTGCCAGCAGCTCCTCGGGGGGAGGCTATGGCTACACCTTC
TRBV6-5,.,TRBJ1-2,.,CVCGRDLWSYTF,TGTGTCTGCGGGAGGGATCTATGGAGCTACACCTTC
TRBV4-1,TRBD1,TRBJ1-1,.,CASSQDRTQGRTEAFF,TGCGCCAGCAGCCAAGACCGGACACAGGGGAGGACTGAAGCTTTCTTT
TRBV9,.,TRBJ2-2,once,CASSVAGKETGELFF,TGTGCCAGCAGCGTCGCAGGGAAGGAGACCGGGGAGCTGTTTTTT
TRBV5-6,.,TRBJ1-1,.,CASSLTTGNTEAFF,TGTGCCAGCAGCTTGACGACAGGGAACACTGAAGCTTTCTTT
TRBV19,.,TRBJ1-2,.,CASSMFPGSNYGYTF,TGTGCCAGTAGTATGTTCCCGGGGTCTAACTATGGCTACACCTTC
TRBV7-9,.,TRBJ1-3,.,CASRSDRDSGNTIYF,TGTGCCAGCAGGAGTGACAGAGACTCTGGAAACACCATATATTTT
TRBV9,.,TRBJ2-5,.,CASSSRPQETQYF,TGTGCCAGCAGTTCTAGACCCCAAGAGACCCAGTACTTC
TRBV5-1,TRBD2,TRBJ2-1,.,CASSLVAGGYNEQFF,TGCGCCAGCAGCTTGGTTGCGGGAGGCTACAATGAGCAGTTCTTC
TRBV28,TRBD2,TRBJ2-3,.,CASSSVYSGRAQYF,TGTGCCAGCAGTTCCGTGTATTCCGGGAGGGCGCAGTATTTT
TRBV24-1,.,TRBJ1-4,.,CATSGAPDREKLFF,TGTGCCACCAGTGGGGCCCCAGACCGGGAAAAACTGTTTTTT
TRBV6-4,TRBD2,TRBJ2-1,.,CASSDSSLGTSGGPFLQEQFF,TGTGCCAGCAGTGACTCTAGCTTGGGGACTAGCGGGGGCCCATTCCTGCAAGAGCAGTTCTTC
TRBV5-1,.,TRBJ1-4,.,CASSLSLSNEKLFF,TGCGCCAGCAGCTTGTCATTGTCTAATGAAAAACTGTTTTTT
TRBV4-1,TRBD1,TRBJ1-4,.,CASSQDTSRDRVKLFF,TGCGCCAGCAGCCAAGATACTAGTCGGGACAGAGTCAAACTGTTTTTT
TRBV30,TRBD2,TRBJ2-3,once,CAWSVELAAPTDTQYF,TGTGCCTGGAGTGTAGAACTAGCGGCCCCCACAGATACGCAGTATTTT
TRBV3-1/TRBV3-2,.,TRBJ2-1,.,CASSQVMAGVEQFF,TGTGCCAGCAGCCAAGTGATGGCAGGGGTAGAGCAGTTCTTC
TRBV5-4,.,TRBJ1-2,.,CASSLAGGGNYGYTF,TGTGCCAGCAGCTTAGCCGGGGGAGGTAACTATGGCTACACCTTC
TRBV14,.,TRBJ1-6,few,CATRLVDNSPLHF,TGTGCCACCCGACTGGTTGATAATTCACCCCTCCACTTT
TRBV2,TRBD1,TRBJ1-4,.,CASRGDRGTATNEKLFF,TGTGCCAGCCGAGGGGACAGGGGCACTGCAACTAATGAAAAACTGTTTTTT
TRBV5-6,.,TRBJ1-1,.,CASSLRGTEAFF,TGTGCCAGCAGCTTAAGGGGGACTGAAGCTTTCTTT
TRBV4-2,.,TRBJ1-2,.,CASSQENYYGYTF,TGTGCCAGCAGCCAAGAGAACTACTATGGCTACACCTTC
TRBV24-1,.,TRBJ2-1,.,CATSDYGGAGTEQFF,TGTGCCACCAGTGATTACGGCGGGGCTGGCACTGAGCAGTTCTTC
TRBV9,TRBD2,TRBJ2-1,.,CASSVGGSGEQFF,TGTGCCAGCAGCGTAGGCGGGAGTGGCGAGCAGTTCTTC
TRBV28,TRBD1,TRBJ2-3,once,CASSSGQGRDTQYF,TGTGCCAGCAGTTCAGGACAGGGTAGAGATACGCAGTATTTT
TRBV18,TRBD2,TRBJ2-1,.,CASSLAGGSSFF,TGTGCCAGCTCACTAGCGGGAGGATCCTCGTTCTTC
TRBV18,.,TRBJ2-3,.,CASSPTTGQKDTQYF,TGTGCCAGCTCACCCACAACAGGACAAAAAGATACGCAGTATTTT
TRBV11-3,TRBD1,TRBJ2-2,.,CASSLGQGIEFGELFF,TGTGCCAGCAGCTTAGGACAGGGGATTGAGTTCGGGGAGCTGTTTTTT